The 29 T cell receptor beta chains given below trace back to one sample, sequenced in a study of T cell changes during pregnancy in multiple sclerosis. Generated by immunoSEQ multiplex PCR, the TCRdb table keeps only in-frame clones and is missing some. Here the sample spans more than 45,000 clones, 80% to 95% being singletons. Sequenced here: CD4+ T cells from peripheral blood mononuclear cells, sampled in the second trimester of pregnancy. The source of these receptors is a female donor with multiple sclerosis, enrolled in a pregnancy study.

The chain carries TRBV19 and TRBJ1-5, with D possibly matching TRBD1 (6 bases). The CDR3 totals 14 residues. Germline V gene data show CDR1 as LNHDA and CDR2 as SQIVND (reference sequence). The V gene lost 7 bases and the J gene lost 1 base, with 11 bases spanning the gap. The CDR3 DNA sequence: TGTGCCAGTACCAAAGACAGGAGCAATCAGCCCCAGCATTTT. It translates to CASTKDRSNQPQHF.

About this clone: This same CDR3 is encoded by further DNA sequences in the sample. CDR3 DNA sequence: TGTGCCAGCAGCCGGGACAGGGTAGATACGCAGTATTTT. Translation gives CASSRDRVDTQYF. J is TRBJ2-3 and V is TRBV14; TRBD1 matches 9 bases. The CDR3 spans 13 residues. Per germline, CDR1 SGHDN and CDR2 FVKESK. Trimming removed 4 bases from V and 5 bases from J; junction bases left unmatched: 1.

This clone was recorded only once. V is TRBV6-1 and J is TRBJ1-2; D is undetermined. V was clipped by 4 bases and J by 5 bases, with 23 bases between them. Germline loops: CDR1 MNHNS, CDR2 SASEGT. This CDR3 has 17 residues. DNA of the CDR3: TGTGCCAGCAGTGTGTCTACGGGTCTACTGGCCGGTTATGGCTACACCTTC. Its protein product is CASSVSTGLLAGYGYTF.

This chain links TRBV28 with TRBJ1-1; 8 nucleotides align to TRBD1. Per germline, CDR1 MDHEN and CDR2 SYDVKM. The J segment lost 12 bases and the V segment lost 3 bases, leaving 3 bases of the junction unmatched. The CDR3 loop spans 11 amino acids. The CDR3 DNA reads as TGTGCCAGCAGTTTTGACAGGGGAACTTTCTTT. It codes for CASSFDRGTFF.

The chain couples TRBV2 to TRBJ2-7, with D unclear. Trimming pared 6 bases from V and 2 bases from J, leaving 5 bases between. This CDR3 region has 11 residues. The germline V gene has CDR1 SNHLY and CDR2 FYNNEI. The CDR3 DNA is TGTGCCAGCAGACAGACCTACGAGCAGTACTTC. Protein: CASRQTYEQYF.

CDR3 residues: CASGLTGGTDTQYF. The CDR3 DNA is TGTGCTAGTGGTTTAACAGGGGGCACAGATACGCAGTATTTT. This chain connects TRBV12-5 to TRBJ2-3; 7 nucleotides match TRBD1. This CDR3 spans 14 amino acids. Per the germline V gene, CDR1 is LGHNT and CDR2 is FRNRAP. With V trimmed by 3 bases and J by 1 base, 1 base remained unmatched.

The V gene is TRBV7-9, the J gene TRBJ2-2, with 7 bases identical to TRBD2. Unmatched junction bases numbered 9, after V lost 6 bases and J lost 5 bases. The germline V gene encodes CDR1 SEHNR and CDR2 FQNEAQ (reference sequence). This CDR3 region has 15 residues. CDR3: CASSYFGTTTGELFF. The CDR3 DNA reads TGTGCCAGCAGTTACTTCGGGACTACGACCGGGGAGCTGTTTTTT.

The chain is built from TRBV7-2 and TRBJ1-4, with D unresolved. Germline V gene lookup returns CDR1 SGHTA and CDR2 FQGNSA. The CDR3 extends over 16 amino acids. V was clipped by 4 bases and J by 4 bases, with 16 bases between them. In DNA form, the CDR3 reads TGTGCCAGCAGCTCCCGCGGGAAAACCGGTAATGAAAAACTGTTTTTT. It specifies CASSSRGKTGNEKLFF.

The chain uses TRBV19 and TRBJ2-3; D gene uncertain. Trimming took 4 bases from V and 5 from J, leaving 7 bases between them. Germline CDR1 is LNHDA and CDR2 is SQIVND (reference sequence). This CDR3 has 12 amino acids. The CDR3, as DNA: TGTGCCAGTAGTAACCTAGGAGATACGCAGTATTTT. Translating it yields CASSNLGDTQYF.

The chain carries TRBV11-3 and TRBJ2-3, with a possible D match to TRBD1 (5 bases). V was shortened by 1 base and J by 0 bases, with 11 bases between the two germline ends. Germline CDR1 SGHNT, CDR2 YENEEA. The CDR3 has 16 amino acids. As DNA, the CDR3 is TGTGCCAGCAGCTTAGTGACAGTCTCTAGCACAGATACGCAGTATTTT. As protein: CASSLVTVSSTDTQYF.

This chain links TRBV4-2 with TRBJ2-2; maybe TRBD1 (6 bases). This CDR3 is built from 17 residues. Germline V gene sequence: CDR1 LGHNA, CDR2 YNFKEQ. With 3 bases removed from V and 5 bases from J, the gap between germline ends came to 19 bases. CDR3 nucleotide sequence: TGTGCCAGCAGCCACCGCACCCGGCAGGGGCAGACCGGGGAGCTGTTTTTT. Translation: CASSHRTRQGQTGELFF.

CDR3: CASSRGMNTEAFF. The CDR3 bases are TGTGCCAGCAGCCGCGGGATGAACACTGAAGCTTTCTTT. The chain carries TRBV27 and TRBJ1-1, with unresolved D. V was shortened by 6 bases and J by 0 bases, with 8 bases between the two germline ends. CDR1 is MNHEY, CDR2 SMNVEV, per germline (reference sequence). The CDR3 totals 13 residues.

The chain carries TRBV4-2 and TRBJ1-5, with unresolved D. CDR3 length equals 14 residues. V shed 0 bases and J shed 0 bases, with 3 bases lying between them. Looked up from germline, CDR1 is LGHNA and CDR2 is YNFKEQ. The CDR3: CASSQDNSNQPQHF. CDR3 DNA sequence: TGTGCCAGCAGCCAAGACAATAGCAATCAGCCCCAGCATTTT.

The CDR3 sequence is CASSNMGGRRPNEKLFF. CDR3 coding DNA: TGTGCCAGTAGTAATATGGGGGGACGCCGACCTAATGAAAAACTGTTTTTT. This rearrangement joins TRBV19 to TRBJ1-4; the D gene is possibly TRBD1 (5 bases). Germline V gene sequence: CDR1 LNHDA, CDR2 SQIVND (reference sequence). CDR3 length: 17 residues. V was pared by 4 bases and J by 3 bases, with 18 bases between.

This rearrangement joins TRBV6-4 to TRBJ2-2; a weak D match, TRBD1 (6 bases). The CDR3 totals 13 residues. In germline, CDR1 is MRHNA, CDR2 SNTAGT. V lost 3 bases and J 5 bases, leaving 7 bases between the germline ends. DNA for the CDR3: TGTGCCAGCAGTGAACAGGGTACCGGGGAGCTGTTTTTT. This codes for CASSEQGTGELFF.

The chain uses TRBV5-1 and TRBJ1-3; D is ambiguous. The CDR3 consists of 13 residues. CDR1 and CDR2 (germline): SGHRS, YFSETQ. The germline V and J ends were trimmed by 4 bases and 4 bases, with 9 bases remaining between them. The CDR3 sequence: CASSRTGGNTIYF. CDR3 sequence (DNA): TGCGCCAGCAGCCGGACGGGAGGAAACACCATATATTTT.

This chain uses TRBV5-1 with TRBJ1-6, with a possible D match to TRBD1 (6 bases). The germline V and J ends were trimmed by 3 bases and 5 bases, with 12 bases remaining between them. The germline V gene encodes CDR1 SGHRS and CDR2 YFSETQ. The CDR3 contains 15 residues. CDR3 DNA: TGCGCCAGCAGCTCCTCACAGGGAGATAATTCACCCCTCCACTTT. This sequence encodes CASSSSQGDNSPLHF. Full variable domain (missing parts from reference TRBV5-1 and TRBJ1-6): KAGVTQTPRYLIKTRGQQVTLSCSPISGHRSVSWYQQTPGQGLQFLFEYFSETQRNKGNFPGRFSGRQFSNSRSEMNVSTLELGDSALYLCASSSSQGDNSPLHFGNGTRLTVT.

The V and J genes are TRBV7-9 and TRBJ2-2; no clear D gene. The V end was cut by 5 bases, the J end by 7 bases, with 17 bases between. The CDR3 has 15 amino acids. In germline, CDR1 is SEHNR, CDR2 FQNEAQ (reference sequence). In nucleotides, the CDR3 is TGTGCCAGCAGCCCGCCCTTCAGGATCGGCGGGGAGCTGTTTTTT. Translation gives CASSPPFRIGGELFF.

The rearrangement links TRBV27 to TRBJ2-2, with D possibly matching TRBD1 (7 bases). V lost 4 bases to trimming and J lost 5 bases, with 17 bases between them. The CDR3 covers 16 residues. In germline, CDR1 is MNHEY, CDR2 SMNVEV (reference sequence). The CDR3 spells CASSSGQQGRTGELFF. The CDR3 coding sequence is TGTGCCAGCAGTTCGGGTCAACAGGGGAGGACCGGGGAGCTGTTTTTT.

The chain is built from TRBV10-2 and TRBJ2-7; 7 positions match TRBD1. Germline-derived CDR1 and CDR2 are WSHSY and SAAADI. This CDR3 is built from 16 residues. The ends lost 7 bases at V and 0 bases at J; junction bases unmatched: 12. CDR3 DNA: TGCGCCAGCACCAGGACCGGGACAGCCAGCTCCTACGAGCAGTACTTC. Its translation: CASTRTGTASSYEQYF.

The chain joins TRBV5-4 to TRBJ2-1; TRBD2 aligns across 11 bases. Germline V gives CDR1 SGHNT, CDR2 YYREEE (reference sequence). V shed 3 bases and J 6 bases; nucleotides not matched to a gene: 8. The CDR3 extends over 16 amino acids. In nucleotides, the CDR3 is TGTGCCAGCAGCTCCGTAGCGGGGGGGCCATTCAATGAGCAGTTCTTC. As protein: CASSSVAGGPFNEQFF.

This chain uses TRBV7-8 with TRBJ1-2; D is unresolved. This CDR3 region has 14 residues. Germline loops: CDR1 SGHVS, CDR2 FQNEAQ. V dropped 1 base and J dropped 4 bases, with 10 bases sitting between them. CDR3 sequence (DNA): TGTGCCAGCAGCTTAGACAACCGCGGCTATGGCTACACCTTC. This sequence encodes CASSLDNRGYGYTF.

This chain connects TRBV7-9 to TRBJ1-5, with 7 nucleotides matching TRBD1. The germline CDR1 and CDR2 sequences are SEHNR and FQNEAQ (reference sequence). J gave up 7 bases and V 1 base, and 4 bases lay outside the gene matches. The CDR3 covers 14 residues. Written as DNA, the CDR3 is TGTGCCAGCAGCTTAGGAGGGGGCGGCCAGCCCCAGCATTTT. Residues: CASSLGGGGQPQHF.

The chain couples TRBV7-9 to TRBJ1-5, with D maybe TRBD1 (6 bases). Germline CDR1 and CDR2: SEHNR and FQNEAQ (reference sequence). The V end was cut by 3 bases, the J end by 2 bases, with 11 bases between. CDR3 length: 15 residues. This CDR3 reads CASSFTGPGNQPQHF. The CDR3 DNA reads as TGTGCCAGCAGCTTCACAGGGCCCGGCAATCAGCCCCAGCATTTT.

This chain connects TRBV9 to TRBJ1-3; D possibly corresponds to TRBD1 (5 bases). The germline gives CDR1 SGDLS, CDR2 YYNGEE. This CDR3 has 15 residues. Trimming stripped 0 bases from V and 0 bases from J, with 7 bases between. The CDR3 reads CASSVGTNSGNTIYF. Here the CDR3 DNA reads TGTGCCAGCAGCGTAGGGACAAACTCTGGAAACACCATATATTTT.

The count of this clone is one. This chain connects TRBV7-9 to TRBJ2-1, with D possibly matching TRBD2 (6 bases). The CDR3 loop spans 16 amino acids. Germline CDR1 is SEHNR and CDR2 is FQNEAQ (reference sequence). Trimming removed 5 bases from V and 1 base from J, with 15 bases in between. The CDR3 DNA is TGTGCCAGCAGCGGTGGGACTTTACGATCCTACAATGAGCAGTTCTTC. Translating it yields CASSGGTLRSYNEQFF.

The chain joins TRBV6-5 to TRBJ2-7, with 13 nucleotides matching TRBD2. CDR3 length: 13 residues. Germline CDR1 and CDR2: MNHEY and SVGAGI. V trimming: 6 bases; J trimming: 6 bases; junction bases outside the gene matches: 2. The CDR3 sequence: CASRGLAGSEQYF. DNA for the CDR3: TGTGCCAGCAGGGGACTAGCGGGAAGCGAGCAGTACTTC.

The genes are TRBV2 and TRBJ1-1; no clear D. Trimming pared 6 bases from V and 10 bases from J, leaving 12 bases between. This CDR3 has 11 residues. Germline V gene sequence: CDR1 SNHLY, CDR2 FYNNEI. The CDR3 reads CASRPLRGAFF. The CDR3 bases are TGTGCCAGCAGACCCCTCCGGGGAGCTTTCTTT.

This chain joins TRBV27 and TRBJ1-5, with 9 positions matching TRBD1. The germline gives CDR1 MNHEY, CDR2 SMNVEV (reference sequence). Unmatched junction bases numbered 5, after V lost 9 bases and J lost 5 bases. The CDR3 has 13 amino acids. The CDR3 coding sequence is TGTGCCAGTCGACAGGGGGTGTATCAGCCCCAGCATTTT. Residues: CASRQGVYQPQHF.